The entry below gives a single T cell receptor (beta chain) sequence along with its context. TCRdb re-called the 5' RACE reads through MiXCR, storing one row per CDR3 protein. The data contain 350,000 to 450,000 distinct CDR3 sequences, 20% of them singletons. J lost 4 bases, V lost 4 bases, and 9 bases had no gene match. From germline, CDR1 is SGHRS and CDR2 YFSETQ. The CDR3 is 16 amino acids. This specimen belongs to a study of T-cell memory formation after mild COVID-19. The clonotype comes from an adult woman who had mild COVID-19 (a few samples of this study predate the infection). Cell type and time point are not known. The sample comprised PBMCs or a T cell subset sorted from them (not recorded which). The chain joins TRBV5-1 to TRBJ2-5, with TRBD2 matching 11 bases. CDR3 sequence reads: CASSQRPLAGGETQYF. Written as DNA, the CDR3 is TGCGCCAGCAGCCAAAGACCCCTAGCGGGGGGAGAGACCCAGTACTTC.